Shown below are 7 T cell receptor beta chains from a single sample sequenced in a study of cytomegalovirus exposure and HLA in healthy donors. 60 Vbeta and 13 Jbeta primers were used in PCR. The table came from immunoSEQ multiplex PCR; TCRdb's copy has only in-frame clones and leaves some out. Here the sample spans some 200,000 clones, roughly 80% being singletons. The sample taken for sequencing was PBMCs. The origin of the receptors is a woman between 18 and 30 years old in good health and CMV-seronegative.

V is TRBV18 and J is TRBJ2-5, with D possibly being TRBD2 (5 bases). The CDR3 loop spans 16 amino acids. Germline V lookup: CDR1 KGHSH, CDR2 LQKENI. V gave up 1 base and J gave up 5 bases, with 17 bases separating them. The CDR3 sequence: CASSPRERKRSETQYF. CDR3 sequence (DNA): TGTGCCAGCTCACCACGGGAGCGGAAACGAAGTGAGACCCAGTACTTC.

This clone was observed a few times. The CDR3 region has the DNA TGCGCCAGCAGCCGTGTACTCGGCACTGAAGCTTTCTTT. Amino acids: CASSRVLGTEAFF. This rearrangement joins TRBV4-1 to TRBJ1-1; D is unresolved. This CDR3 region has 13 residues. Germline-derived CDR1 and CDR2 are MGHRA and YSYEKL. V gave up 4 bases and J gave up 4 bases, with 10 bases separating them.

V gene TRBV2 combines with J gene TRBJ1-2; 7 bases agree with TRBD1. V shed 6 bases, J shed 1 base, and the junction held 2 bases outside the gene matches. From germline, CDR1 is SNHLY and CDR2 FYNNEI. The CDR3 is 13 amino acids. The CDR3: CASRGDSNYGYTF. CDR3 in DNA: TGTGCCAGCAGGGGGGACAGTAACTATGGCTACACCTTC. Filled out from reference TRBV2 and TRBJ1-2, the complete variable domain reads EPEVTQTPSHQVTQMGQEVILRCVPISNHLYFYWYRQILGQKVEFLVSFYNNEISEKSEIFDDQFSVERPDGSNFTLKIRSTKLEDSAMYFCASRGDSNYGYTFGSGTRLTVV.

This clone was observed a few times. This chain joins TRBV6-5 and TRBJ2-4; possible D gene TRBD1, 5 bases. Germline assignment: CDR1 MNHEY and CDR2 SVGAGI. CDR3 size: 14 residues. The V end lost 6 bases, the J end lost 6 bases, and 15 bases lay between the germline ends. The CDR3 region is CASRYRAGLNIQYF. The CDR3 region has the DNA TGTGCCAGCAGGTACCGGGCAGGGCTAAACATTCAGTACTTC.

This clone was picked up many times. The DNA for the CDR3 is TGTGCCAGCAGCCTACTAGCGGGAGGGTTAGCCAAAAACATTCAGTACTTC. Its protein is CASSLLAGGLAKNIQYF. The J gene is TRBJ2-4, the V gene TRBV7-9; 13 bases map to TRBD2. V gave up 5 bases and J gave up 0 bases; unmatched junction bases: 4. There are 17 residues in the CDR3. Germline-derived CDR1 and CDR2 are SEHNR and FQNEAQ (reference sequence).

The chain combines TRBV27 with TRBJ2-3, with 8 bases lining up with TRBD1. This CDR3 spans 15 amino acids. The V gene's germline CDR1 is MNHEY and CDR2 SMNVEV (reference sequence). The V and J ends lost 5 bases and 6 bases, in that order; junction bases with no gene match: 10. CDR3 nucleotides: TGTGCCAGCAGTGCCCTCGACAGGGGATGGGATACGCAGTATTTT. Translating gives CASSALDRGWDTQYF.

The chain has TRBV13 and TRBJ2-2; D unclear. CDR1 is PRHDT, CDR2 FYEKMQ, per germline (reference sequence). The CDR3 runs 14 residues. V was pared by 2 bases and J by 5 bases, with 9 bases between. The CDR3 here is CASSLPEKTGELFF. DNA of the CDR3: TGTGCCAGCAGCTTACCTGAGAAGACCGGGGAGCTGTTTTTT. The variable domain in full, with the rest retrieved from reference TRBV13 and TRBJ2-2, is AAGVIQSPRHLIKEKRETATLKCYPIPRHDTVYWYQQGPGQDPQFLISFYEKMQSDKGSIPDRFSAQQFSDYHSELNMSSLELGDSALYFCASSLPEKTGELFFGEGSRLTVL.